Listed here are 6 T cell receptor beta chains from one sample, sequenced in a study of blood T cell repertoires in COVID-19. Produced via immunoSEQ multiplex PCR; TCRdb's table is partial and in-frame only. The data contain around 150,000 clones, around 84% of them seen just once; the ten biggest clones take up approximately 18%. Sequencing was done on a sample of peripheral blood. Source of these receptors: a woman older than 75 with acute or convalescent COVID-19.

V usage is TRBV28 and J usage is TRBJ2-7; D gene uncertain. Trimming took off 3 bases at V and 3 bases at J, with 15 bases between the two ends. From germline, CDR1 is MDHEN and CDR2 SYDVKM. The length of the CDR3 is 15 residues. The CDR3 nucleotides are TGTGCCAGCAGTTTGCTCGCTACAGAAGTCTACGAGCAGTACTTC. This translates into CASSLLATEVYEQYF.

The V gene is TRBV20-1, the J gene TRBJ1-1, with 8 bases lining up with TRBD1. Trimming took 3 bases from V and 7 from J; bases not matched to a gene: 7. The CDR3 totals 13 residues. Germline CDR1 is DFQATT and CDR2 is SNEGSKA (reference sequence). In DNA form, the CDR3 reads TGCAGTGCTAGTAGACAGGGGTTAAATGAAGCTTTCTTT. The encoded protein is CSASRQGLNEAFF.

The rearrangement joins TRBV7-2 to TRBJ2-1, with 12 positions matching TRBD2. With 5 bases clipped from V and 6 bases from J, the junction kept 5 bases outside the gene matches. In germline, CDR1 is SGHTA, CDR2 FQGNSA. The CDR3 is made up of 15 amino acids. The DNA for the CDR3 is TGTGCCAGCAGCACGACTAGCGGGGGCAGCAATGAGCAGTTCTTC. It encodes CASSTTSGGSNEQFF.

The genes are TRBV5-4 and TRBJ2-1; tentative D call: TRBD2 (6 bases). V lost 4 bases and J 13 bases, leaving 18 bases between the germline ends. CDR3 length equals 13 residues. The germline V gene has CDR1 SGHNT and CDR2 YYREEE (reference sequence). CDR3 region: CASSAGTPGGQFF. CDR3 in DNA: TGTGCCAGCAGCGCCGGGACTCCCGGGGGACAGTTCTTC.

A few counts support this clone. V and J are TRBV9 and TRBJ2-1; 8 bases match TRBD2. The germline V gene encodes CDR1 SGDLS and CDR2 YYNGEE. The trim removed 0 bases at V and 4 bases at J, leaving 3 bases unmatched. CDR3 length: 15 residues. The CDR3 protein is CASSVGQRGYNEQFF. The CDR3 DNA sequence: TGTGCCAGCAGCGTAGGCCAGCGGGGGTACAATGAGCAGTTCTTC.

CDR3: CASSLDRVSGELFF. The CDR3 coding sequence is TGTGCCAGCAGCTTAGACAGGGTATCAGGGGAGCTGTTTTTT. The V and J genes are TRBV7-2 and TRBJ2-2; possible D gene TRBD1, 6 bases. The CDR3 length is 14 residues. V was pared by 1 base and J by 8 bases, with 11 bases between. Germline V gives CDR1 SGHTA, CDR2 FQGNSA.